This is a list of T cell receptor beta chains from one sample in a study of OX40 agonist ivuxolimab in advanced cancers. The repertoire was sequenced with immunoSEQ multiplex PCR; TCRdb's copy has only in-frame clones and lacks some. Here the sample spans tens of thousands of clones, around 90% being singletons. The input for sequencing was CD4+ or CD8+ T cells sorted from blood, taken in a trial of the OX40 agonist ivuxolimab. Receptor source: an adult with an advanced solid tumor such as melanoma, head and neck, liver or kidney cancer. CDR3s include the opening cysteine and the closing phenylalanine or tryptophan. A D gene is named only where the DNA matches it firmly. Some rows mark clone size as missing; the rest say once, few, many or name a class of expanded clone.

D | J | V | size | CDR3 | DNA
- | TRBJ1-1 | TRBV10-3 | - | CAISEYGQSNTEAFF | TGTGCCATCAGTGAGTACGGTCAGTCCAACACTGAAGCTTTCTTT
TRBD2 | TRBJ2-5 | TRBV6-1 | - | CASSARGGNQETQYF | TGTGCCAGCAGTGCACGGGGGGGAAACCAAGAGACCCAGTACTTC
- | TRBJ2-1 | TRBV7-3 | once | CASSLSVAGGEQFF | TGTGCCAGCAGCTTAAGCGTTGCCGGGGGCGAGCAGTTCTTC
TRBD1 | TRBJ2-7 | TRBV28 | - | CASRQGSYEQYF | TGTGCCAGCCGACAGGGATCCTACGAGCAGTACTTC
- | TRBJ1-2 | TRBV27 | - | CASSFSAFYGYTF | TGTGCCAGCAGTTTTTCGGCATTCTATGGCTACACCTTC
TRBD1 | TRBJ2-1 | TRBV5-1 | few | CASSRDDRGHYNEQFF | TGCGCCAGCAGCCGGGACGACAGGGGGCACTACAATGAGCAGTTCTTC
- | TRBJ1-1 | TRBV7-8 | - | CASSLGWVDISDTEAFF | TGTGCCAGCAGCTTAGGGTGGGTGGACATATCGGACACTGAAGCTTTCTTT
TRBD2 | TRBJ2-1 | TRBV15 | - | CATSRDAQLGLAGQFF | TGTGCCACCAGCAGAGACGCACAGTTAGGACTAGCGGGACAGTTCTTC
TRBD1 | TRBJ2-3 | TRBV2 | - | CASSKTGGDTQYF | TGTGCCAGCAGTAAAACAGGGGGAGATACGCAGTATTTT
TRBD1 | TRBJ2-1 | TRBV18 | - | CASSPGGQGAYNEQFF | TGTGCCAGCTCACCAGGAGGACAGGGGGCCTACAATGAGCAGTTCTTC
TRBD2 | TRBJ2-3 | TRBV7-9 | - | CASSLVGRGGTDTQYF | TGTGCCAGCAGCTTAGTGGGGCGGGGGGGCACAGATACGCAGTATTTT
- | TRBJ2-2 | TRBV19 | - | CASRGGLNTGELFF | TGTGCCAGTCGAGGAGGGTTGAACACCGGGGAGCTGTTTTTT
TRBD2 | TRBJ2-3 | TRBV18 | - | CASSPLPSGGVVGTQYF | TGTGCCAGCTCACCACTCCCTAGCGGGGGGGTAGTTGGTACGCAGTATTTT
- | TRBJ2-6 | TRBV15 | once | CATSRDLTGANVLTF | TGTGCCACCAGCAGAGATCTAACAGGGGCCAACGTCCTGACTTTC
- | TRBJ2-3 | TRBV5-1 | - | CASSQSGQLTDTQYF | TGCGCCAGCAGCCAATCGGGACAACTCACAGATACGCAGTATTTT
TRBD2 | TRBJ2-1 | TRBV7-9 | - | CASSSPGLAGKDEQFF | TGTGCCAGCAGCTCACCGGGACTAGCGGGAAAGGATGAGCAGTTCTTC
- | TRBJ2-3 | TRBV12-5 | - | CASGSQGATQYF | TGTGCTAGTGGTTCACAGGGAGCTACGCAGTATTTT
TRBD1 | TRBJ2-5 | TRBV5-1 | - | CASSGWTGQETQYF | TGCGCCAGCAGCGGTTGGACAGGACAGGAGACCCAGTACTTC
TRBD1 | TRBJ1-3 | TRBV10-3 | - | CANTGGEGNTIYF | TGTGCCAATACAGGGGGGGAGGGAAACACCATATATTTT
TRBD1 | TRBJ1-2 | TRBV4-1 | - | CASSFDRGYGYTF | TGCGCCAGCAGCTTCGACAGGGGCTATGGCTACACCTTC
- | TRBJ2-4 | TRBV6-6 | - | CASSLQVKNIQYF | TGTGCCAGCAGCCTTCAGGTCAAAAACATTCAGTACTTC
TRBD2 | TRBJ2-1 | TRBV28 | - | CASTTSASYNEQFF | TGTGCCAGCACCACTAGCGCCTCCTACAATGAGCAGTTCTTC
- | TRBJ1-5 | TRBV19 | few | CASSKKHSNQPQHF | TGTGCCAGTAGTAAGAAGCATAGCAATCAGCCCCAGCATTTT
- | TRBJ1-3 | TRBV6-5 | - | CVTAADSGNTIYF | TGTGTCACAGCGGCGGACTCTGGAAACACCATATATTTT
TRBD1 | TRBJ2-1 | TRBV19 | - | CASTLSDRGYNEQFF | TGTGCCAGTACCCTATCGGACAGGGGGTACAATGAGCAGTTCTTC
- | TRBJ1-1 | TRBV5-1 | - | CASSPVPRGDTEAFF | TGCGCCAGCAGCCCGGTCCCCCGGGGGGACACTGAAGCTTTCTTT
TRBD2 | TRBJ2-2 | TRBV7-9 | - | CASSLDSGNPFGGELFF | TGTGCCAGCAGCTTAGATAGCGGGAACCCCTTCGGGGGGGAGCTGTTTTTT
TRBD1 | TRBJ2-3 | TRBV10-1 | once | CASSERGQNTQYF | TGCGCCAGCAGTGAGCGGGGACAGAATACGCAGTATTTT
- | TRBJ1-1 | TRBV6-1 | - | CASSEVPLGETEAFF | TGTGCCAGCAGTGAAGTACCGCTTGGAGAGACTGAAGCTTTCTTT
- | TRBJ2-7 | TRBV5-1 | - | CASRWGPSSYEQYF | TGCGCCAGCAGATGGGGCCCGAGCTCCTACGAGCAGTACTTC
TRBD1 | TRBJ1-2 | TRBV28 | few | CASSLEGQGNYGYTF | TGTGCCAGCAGTTTGGAGGGACAGGGAAATTATGGCTACACCTTC
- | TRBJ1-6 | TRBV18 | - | CASSPPRADSPLHF | TGTGCCAGCTCACCCCCCAGGGCGGATTCACCCCTCCACTTT
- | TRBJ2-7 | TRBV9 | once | CASSVAPQITYEQYF | TGTGCCAGCAGCGTAGCTCCCCAGATAACCTACGAGCAGTACTTC
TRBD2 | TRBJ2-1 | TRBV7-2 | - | CASSPFQAGPNNEQFF | TGTGCCAGCAGCCCATTTCAAGCGGGGCCTAACAATGAGCAGTTCTTC
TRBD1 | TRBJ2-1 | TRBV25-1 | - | CASSWSTGRGQGEQFF | TGTGCCAGCAGTTGGTCTACGGGCAGGGGGCAGGGTGAGCAGTTCTTC
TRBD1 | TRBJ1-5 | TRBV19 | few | CASSFNGQGGEPQHF | TGTGCCAGTAGTTTCAACGGACAGGGAGGCGAGCCCCAGCATTTT
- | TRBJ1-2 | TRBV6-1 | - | CASSEPPRHYGYTF | TGTGCCAGCAGTGAACCTCCCAGGCACTATGGCTACACCTTC
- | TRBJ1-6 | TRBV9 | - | CASSPRHSGVNSPLHF | TGTGCCAGCAGCCCACGACACTCAGGGGTTAATTCACCCCTCCACTTT
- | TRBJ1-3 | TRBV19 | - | CASSLPSGNTIYF | TGTGCCAGTAGTCTCCCCTCTGGAAACACCATATATTTT
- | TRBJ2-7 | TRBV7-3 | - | CASKRWRGFWTEQYF | TGTGCCAGCAAAAGGTGGCGGGGCTTTTGGACCGAGCAGTACTTC
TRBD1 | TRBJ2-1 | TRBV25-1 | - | CASSEWEDRGRNEQFF | TGTGCCAGCAGTGAATGGGAGGACAGGGGGCGAAATGAGCAGTTCTTC
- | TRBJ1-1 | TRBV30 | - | CAWSNQGANTEAFF | TGTGCCTGGAGTAACCAGGGAGCGAACACTGAAGCTTTCTTT
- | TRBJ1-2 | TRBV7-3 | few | CASSQSGGRYGYTF | TGTGCCAGCAGCCAGAGTGGCGGACGCTATGGCTACACCTTC
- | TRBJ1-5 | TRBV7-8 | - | CASSLADMVSNQPQHF | TGTGCCAGCAGCTTAGCGGACATGGTTAGCAATCAGCCCCAGCATTTT
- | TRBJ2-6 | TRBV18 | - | CASSPISRAGDSGANVLTF | TGTGCCAGCTCACCAATCTCACGTGCGGGTGACTCTGGGGCCAACGTCCTGACTTTC
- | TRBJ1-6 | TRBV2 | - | CASSYTGSPRGSPLHF | TGTGCCAGCAGTTACACAGGGAGTCCTAGGGGTTCACCCCTCCACTTT
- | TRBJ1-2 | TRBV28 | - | CASIGQPNYGYTF | TGTGCCAGCATCGGGCAGCCTAACTATGGCTACACCTTC
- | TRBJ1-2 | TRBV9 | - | CASSVEGQGFYGYTF | TGTGCCAGCAGCGTCGAGGGGCAGGGATTCTATGGCTACACCTTC
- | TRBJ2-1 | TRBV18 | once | CASSPPYRGGSYNEQFF | TGTGCCAGCTCACCACCATACCGAGGGGGCTCCTACAATGAGCAGTTCTTC
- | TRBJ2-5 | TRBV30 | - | CAWSPGTAQETQYF | TGTGCCTGGAGCCCCGGGACGGCCCAAGAGACCCAGTACTTC
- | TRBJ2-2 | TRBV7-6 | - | CASSFGTGELFF | TGTGCCAGCAGCTTCGGGACCGGGGAGCTGTTTTTT
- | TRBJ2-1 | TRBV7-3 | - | CASSLTGTTYNEQFF | TGTGCCAGCAGCTTAACCGGGACGACCTACAATGAGCAGTTCTTC
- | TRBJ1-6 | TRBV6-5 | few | CASSYGGGGAESPLHF | TGTGCCAGCAGTTACGGGGGCGGGGGGGCAGAGTCACCCCTCCACTTT
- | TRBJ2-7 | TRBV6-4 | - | CASTRANSYEQYF | TGTGCCAGCACCAGAGCGAACTCCTACGAGCAGTACTTC
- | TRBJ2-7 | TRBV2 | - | CASKSGLSSYEQYF | TGTGCCAGCAAGTCGGGTCTTAGCTCCTACGAGCAGTACTTC
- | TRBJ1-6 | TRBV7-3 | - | CASSLTAATGISPLHF | TGTGCCAGCAGCTTAACGGCTGCAACGGGGATTTCACCCCTCCACTTT
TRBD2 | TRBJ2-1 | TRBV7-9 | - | CASSLPGLAGTNEQFF | TGTGCCAGCAGCTTACCGGGACTAGCGGGGACGAATGAGCAGTTCTTC